Included here is one T cell receptor (beta chain) sequence, with context. The PCR used 60 Vbeta and 13 Jbeta primers. Measured with immunoSEQ multiplex PCR; TCRdb has only the in-frame clones, and not every one. The top ten hold approximately 11% of the sample, which has over 95,000 clones, 77% seen once. Trimming left V 5 bases short and J 2 bases short, with 16 bases between. Germline V gene sequence: CDR1 SGHTA, CDR2 FQGTGA. This CDR3 has 15 residues. The sample originates from a study of cytomegalovirus exposure and HLA in healthy donors. This receptor was obtained from a man in his forties in good health and CMV-seropositive. Material for sequencing was PBMCs. The chain has TRBV7-3 and TRBJ2-7; D gene ambiguous. CDR3 sequence (DNA): TGTGCCAGCAGCCAACGAGGAGCGCAGACCTACGAGCAGTACTTC. It encodes CASSQRGAQTYEQYF.